This T cell receptor beta chain was recorded in a study of CD8+CD57+ T cells in acquired aplastic anemia. Study information: Sorted CD4+ and CD8+ cells gave a mean 3.2 ug DNA, range 0.2 to 27.4 ug.

The sequenced patients had an expansion of CD8+CD57+ cells seen by flow cytometry. Severe acquired aplastic anemia affected all patients. The CDR3 has 13 residues. CDR1 and CDR2 (germline): SEHNR, FQNEAQ (reference sequence). Between the trimmed V and J ends, which lost 6 bases and 4 bases, there was a span of 13 bases. Study-wide results and caveats: Levels of CD8+ Simpson's diversity were not significantly distinct in patients versus controls.

Genomic DNA, the template, was used for profiling of the TCR beta VDJ and CDR3. TCRdb used MiXCR to reprocess the reads, holding one entry per CDR3 protein. This sample has under 200,000 distinct CDR3 sequences, with around 43% found just once. As regards this clonotype: Its antigen is undetermined.

The sample taken for sequencing was sorted CD4+, CD8+, or CD8+CD57+ T cells (not recorded which) from PBMCs. The genes are TRBV7-9 and TRBJ2-7; D gene ambiguous. The TCR was taken from a human donor with aplastic anemia. DNA of the CDR3: TGTGCCAGCAGTTCCTCGACCGAGTACGAGCAGTACTTC. Protein: CASSSSTEYEQYF.